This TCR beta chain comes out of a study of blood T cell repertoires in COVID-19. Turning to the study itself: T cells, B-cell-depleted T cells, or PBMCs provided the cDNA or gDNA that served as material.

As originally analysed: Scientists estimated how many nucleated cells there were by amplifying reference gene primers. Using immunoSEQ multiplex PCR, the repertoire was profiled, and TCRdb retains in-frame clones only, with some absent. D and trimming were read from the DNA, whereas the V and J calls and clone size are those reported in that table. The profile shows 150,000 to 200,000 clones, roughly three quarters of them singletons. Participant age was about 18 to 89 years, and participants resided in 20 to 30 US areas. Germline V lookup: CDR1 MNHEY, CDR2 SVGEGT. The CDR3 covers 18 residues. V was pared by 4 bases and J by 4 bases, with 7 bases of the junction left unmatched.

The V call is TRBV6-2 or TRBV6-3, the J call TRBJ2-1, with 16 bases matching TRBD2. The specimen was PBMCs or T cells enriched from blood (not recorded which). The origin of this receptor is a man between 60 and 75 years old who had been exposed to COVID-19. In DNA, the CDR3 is TGTGCCAGCAGTTCGACGGGACTAGCGGGAGGGAAATACAATGAGCAGTTCTTC. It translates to CASSSTGLAGGKYNEQFF.